The 25 T cell receptor beta chains in this list originate from one sample, sequenced in a study of shared clonotypes between healthy human individuals. Assay: immunoSEQ multiplex PCR; the TCRdb copy retains only in-frame clones and omits some. There are 2 million to 2.5 million clones in the sample; about 92% occur only once, and around 0.4% lies in the top ten. Material: naive CD4+ T cells from PBMCs. The sample's subset: CD45RA+ positively selected. These receptors were collected from a man aged 18-30 years in good health. Some clones in this sample may be carry-over from other donors' samples.

The chain couples TRBV5-1 to TRBJ2-7; 10 bases line up with TRBD1. Germline values: CDR1 SGHRS, CDR2 YFSETQ. The ends lost 4 bases at V and 5 bases at J; junction bases unmatched: 9. The CDR3 has 15 amino acids. The CDR3 spells CASSVLGTGEDEQYF. The CDR3 nucleotides read TGCGCCAGCAGCGTACTAGGGACAGGGGAGGACGAGCAGTACTTC. Full variable domain (remainder filled in from reference TRBV5-1 and TRBJ2-7): KAGVTQTPRYLIKTRGQQVTLSCSPISGHRSVSWYQQTPGQGLQFLFEYFSETQRNKGNFPGRFSGRQFSNSRSEMNVSTLELGDSALYLCASSVLGTGEDEQYFGPGTRLTVT.

Comment on this clone: Other nucleotide sequences from this sample produce the same CDR3. This chain links TRBV15 with TRBJ1-5, with D perhaps TRBD1 (5 bases). V lost 2 bases, J lost 7 bases, and 6 bases lay in between. The CDR3 sequence is 12 residues long. Germline CDR1 reads LNHNV; CDR2 reads YYDKDF (reference sequence). This chain's CDR3 is CATSRQGQPQHF. The DNA of the CDR3 is TGTGCCACCAGCAGACAGGGACAGCCCCAGCATTTT.

V gene TRBV25-1 combines with J gene TRBJ2-7, with TRBD1 matching over 10 bases. Trimming removed 5 bases from V and 5 bases from J; junction bases left unmatched: 6. The CDR3 totals 14 residues. CDR1 and CDR2 (germline): MGHDK, SYGVNS. CDR3 amino acids: CASSRRQGAHEQYF. Here the CDR3 DNA reads TGTGCCAGCAGTCGACGACAGGGGGCCCACGAGCAGTACTTC.

The gene calls are TRBV15 and TRBJ1-1, with D tentatively TRBD1 (5 bases). The CDR3 contains 12 residues. Trimming shortened V by 8 bases and J by 9 bases, and 16 bases separated the two germline ends. CDR1 is LNHNV and CDR2 is YYDKDF in the germline V gene (reference sequence). CDR3 in amino acids: CATRNLGVKAFF. The CDR3, as DNA: TGTGCCACCCGAAATTTGGGGGTTAAAGCTTTCTTT.

The chain uses TRBV18 and TRBJ2-7; D gene uncertain. V shed 2 bases and J shed 7 bases, with 12 bases lying between them. Germline assignment: CDR1 KGHSH and CDR2 LQKENI. CDR3 length: 13 amino acids. CDR3 sequence: CASSPTLSQEQYF. The CDR3 region has the DNA TGTGCCAGCTCACCAACACTTTCACAGGAGCAGTACTTC.

CDR3 DNA: TGTGCCATCAGTGGGCAGGACAGTAGCTCCTACAATGAGCAGTTCTTC. Translating gives CAISGQDSSSYNEQFF. The chain uses TRBV10-3 and TRBJ2-1; tentatively, D is TRBD1 (6 bases). Germline CDR1 reads ENHRY; CDR2 reads SYGVKD. V was pared by 4 bases and J by 0 bases, with 13 bases between. This CDR3 is 16 amino acids long.

The V call is TRBV6-5, the J call TRBJ1-1, with 7 positions matching TRBD1. This CDR3 region has 12 residues. The junction had 7 bases not matched to a gene; V was cut back by 7 bases and J by 8 bases. The germline CDR1 and CDR2 sequences are MNHEY and SVGAGI. The CDR3: CASNEHRGEAFF. The CDR3 DNA follows: TGTGCCAGCAATGAACACAGGGGCGAAGCTTTCTTT.

The chain has TRBV5-1 and TRBJ2-1; a possible D gene is TRBD2 (5 bases). Trimming stripped 0 bases from V and 0 bases from J, with 13 bases between. Germline V CDR1 and CDR2: SGHRS, YFSETQ. CDR3 size: 17 residues. The CDR3 sequence: CASSLGGFGSSYNEQFF. In DNA, the CDR3 is TGCGCCAGCAGCTTGGGAGGATTTGGGAGCTCCTACAATGAGCAGTTCTTC.

The CDR3 loop reads CAWSEGFRAGEKLFF. CDR3 coding DNA: TGTGCCTGGAGTGAGGGGTTCAGGGCCGGTGAAAAACTGTTTTTT. V is TRBV30 and J is TRBJ1-4; D possibly corresponds to TRBD1 (5 bases). The V and J ends lost 1 base and 7 bases respectively, with 16 bases between them. In germline, CDR1 is GTSNPN, CDR2 SVGIG (reference sequence). The CDR3 has 15 residues.

This clone was observed once. The chain joins TRBV10-1 to TRBJ2-7; the match to TRBD2 covers 7 bases. The germline V gene encodes CDR1 WNHNN and CDR2 SYGVQD (reference sequence). Unmatched junction bases numbered 5, after V lost 0 bases and J lost 6 bases. This CDR3 contains 14 residues. This CDR3 reads CASSESGGGSEQYF. CDR3 in DNA: TGCGCCAGCAGTGAGTCTGGGGGAGGGAGCGAGCAGTACTTC.

The chain uses TRBV4-2 and TRBJ1-6; D may be TRBD1 (5 bases). The ends were cut back, 4 bases at V and 8 bases at J, with 18 bases in the middle. This CDR3 is 16 amino acids long. The V gene's germline CDR1 is LGHNA and CDR2 YNFKEQ. The CDR3, as DNA: TGTGCCAGCAGCCCCCTGACAGACCAAAGGGATTCACCCCTCCACTTT. Translation: CASSPLTDQRDSPLHF.

The CDR3 coding sequence is TGCGCCAGCAGCTCGGGACAGGTCACAGATACGCAGTATTTT. It yields the protein CASSSGQVTDTQYF. This chain joins TRBV5-1 and TRBJ2-3; 8 bases are shared with TRBD1. The CDR3 contains 14 residues. V was clipped by 3 bases and J by 2 bases; unmatched bases: 2. Per germline, CDR1 SGHRS and CDR2 YFSETQ.

This chain uses TRBV4-3 with TRBJ2-7; the match to TRBD2 covers 8 bases. The ends lost 0 bases at V and 2 bases at J; junction bases unmatched: 6. The CDR3 totals 16 residues. Germline CDR1 reads LGHNA; CDR2 reads YSLEER. Here the CDR3 DNA reads TGCGCCAGCAGCCAAGATCGCAGCGGGGGAACCTACGAGCAGTACTTC. Protein product: CASSQDRSGGTYEQYF.

The rearrangement links TRBV19 to TRBJ2-3; TRBD2 matches 8 bases. J lost 0 bases, V lost 1 base, and 3 bases had no gene match. The CDR3 extends over 16 amino acids. Germline assignment: CDR1 LNHDA and CDR2 SQIVND (reference sequence). In DNA, the CDR3 is TGTGCCAGTAGTATAGTAGCGGGGATTAGCACAGATACGCAGTATTTT. Encoded protein: CASSIVAGISTDTQYF.

The CDR3 DNA follows: TGTGCCAGCAGCCGGAGCGGGGACACCATATATTTT. Its translation: CASSRSGDTIYF. V usage is TRBV7-8 and J usage is TRBJ1-3; no definite D call. CDR1 is SGHVS, CDR2 FQNEAQ, per germline. With 5 bases removed from V and 8 bases from J, the gap between germline ends came to 10 bases. CDR3 length: 12 residues. Drawing the rest from reference TRBV7-8 and TRBJ1-3, the complete variable domain is GAGVSQSPRYKVAKRGQDVALRCDPISGHVSLFWYQQALGQGPEFLTYFQNEAQLDKSGLPSDRFFAERPEGSVSTLKIQRTQQEDSAVYLCASSRSGDTIYFGEGSWLTVV.

The V and J genes are TRBV19 and TRBJ2-5; TRBD1 agrees at 7 bases. From germline, CDR1 is LNHDA and CDR2 SQIVND (reference sequence). The CDR3 is made up of 15 amino acids. The V and J ends lost 5 bases and 4 bases, in that order; junction bases with no gene match: 10. The CDR3 sequence is CASSATRTGGETQYF. CDR3 bases: TGTGCCAGTAGTGCTACTAGGACAGGCGGAGAGACCCAGTACTTC.

The CDR3, as DNA: TGTGCCAGCAGCTTGACGGGATCGAGAGATACGCAGTATTTT. This codes for CASSLTGSRDTQYF. The chain employs TRBV5-4 and TRBJ2-3, with TRBD2 as a possible D gene (5 bases). The CDR3 is made up of 14 amino acids. CDR1 and CDR2 from the germline V gene are SGHNT and YYREEE (reference sequence). The V and J ends lost 1 base and 5 bases respectively, with 11 bases between them.

The chain is built from TRBV10-1 and TRBJ2-7; 13 nucleotides match TRBD2. CDR3 length equals 15 residues. The trim removed 7 bases at V and 2 bases at J, leaving 5 bases unmatched. Per the germline V gene, CDR1 is WNHNN and CDR2 is SYGVQD (reference sequence). The CDR3 sequence: CASTEGLAGPYEQYF. The CDR3 coding sequence is TGCGCCAGCACCGAGGGACTAGCGGGACCCTACGAGCAGTACTTC.

This rearrangement joins TRBV30 to TRBJ2-7; D possibly corresponds to TRBD2 (6 bases). Germline CDR1 reads GTSNPN; CDR2 reads SVGIG (reference sequence). Trimming removed 3 bases from V and 3 bases from J, with 9 bases in between. The CDR3 is made up of 12 amino acids. Here the CDR3 DNA reads TGTGCCTGGAGGGGACTCAGCTACGAGCAGTACTTC. Translated: CAWRGLSYEQYF.

The rearrangement uses TRBV19 and TRBJ2-7, with TRBD2 identical over 9 bases. The CDR3 extends over 15 amino acids. The V gene end was trimmed by 4 bases and the J gene end by 6 bases; junction bases not matched to a gene: 10. CDR1 LNHDA and CDR2 SQIVND come from the germline V gene (reference sequence). The CDR3 spells CASSTTVAGAAEQYF. The DNA for the CDR3 is TGTGCCAGTAGTACTACCGTAGCGGGAGCAGCCGAGCAGTACTTC. The whole variable domain, remainder taken from reference TRBV19 and TRBJ2-7, is DGGITQSPKYLFRKEGQNVTLSCEQNLNHDAMYWYRQDPGQGLRLIYYSQIVNDFQKGDIAEGYSVSREKKESFPLTVTSAQKNPTAFYLCASSTTVAGAAEQYFGPGTRLTVT.

The chain carries TRBV5-5 and TRBJ1-1; a weak D match, TRBD1 (5 bases). This CDR3 has 16 residues. Germline CDR1 and CDR2: SGHKS and YYEKEE (reference sequence). Trimming pared 1 base from V and 0 bases from J, leaving 13 bases between. For the CDR3, the DNA is TGTGCCAGCAGCTTGTGGGCAGGGTCCATGAACACTGAAGCTTTCTTT. It is translated as CASSLWAGSMNTEAFF.

V and J are TRBV28 and TRBJ2-6; possibly TRBD1 for D (5 bases). This CDR3 is built from 17 residues. Germline-derived CDR1 and CDR2 are MDHEN and SYDVKM. The V end lost 6 bases, the J end lost 0 bases, and 15 bases lay between the germline ends. The CDR3 nucleotides read TGTGCCAGCAGGGGGCTGAATTCCCTCTCTGGGGCCAACGTCCTGACTTTC. Translating it yields CASRGLNSLSGANVLTF. Filled out from reference TRBV28 and TRBJ2-6, the complete variable domain reads DVKVTQSSRYLVKRTGEKVFLECVQDMDHENMFWYRQDPGLGLRLIYFSYDVKMKEKGDIPEGYSVSREKKERFSLILESASTNQTSMYLCASRGLNSLSGANVLTFGAGSRLTVL.

Note on this clone: Other DNA sequences in the sample encode the same CDR3. The chain joins TRBV7-3 to TRBJ2-3; D is undetermined. Germline V gives CDR1 SGHTA, CDR2 FQGTGA. The CDR3 is 12 amino acids. V lost 5 bases and J lost 2, with 5 bases in between. The DNA for the CDR3 is TGTGCCAGCAGCCCAAACACAGATACGCAGTATTTT. Translated: CASSPNTDTQYF.

In this sample, this clone turned up once. This sequence joins TRBV20-1 and TRBJ2-5; D remains ambiguous. The J call is doubtful: the DNA matches TRBJ2-7 better. The CDR3 is 10 residues long. From germline, CDR1 is DFQATT and CDR2 SNEGSKA (reference sequence). The CDR3 nucleotides are TGCAGTGCTAGTGCGAACGAGCAGTACTTC. Its protein is CSASANEQYF.

The V call is TRBV14, the J call TRBJ1-4, with D uncertain. This CDR3 has 12 amino acids. V was clipped by 8 bases and J by 7 bases, with 11 bases between them. CDR1 and CDR2 from the germline V gene are SGHDN and FVKESK. CDR3 loop: CASSTRGEKLFF. The CDR3 DNA is TGTGCCAGCTCGACACGGGGTGAAAAACTGTTTTTT.